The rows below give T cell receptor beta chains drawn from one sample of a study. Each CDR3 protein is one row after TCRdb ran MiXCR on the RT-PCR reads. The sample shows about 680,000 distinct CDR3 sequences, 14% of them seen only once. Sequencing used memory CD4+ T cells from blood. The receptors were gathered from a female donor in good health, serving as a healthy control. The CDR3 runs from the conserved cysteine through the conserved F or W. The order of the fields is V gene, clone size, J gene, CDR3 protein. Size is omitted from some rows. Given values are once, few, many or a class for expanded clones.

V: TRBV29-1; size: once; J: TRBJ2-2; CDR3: CSVGTGLAGGFNTGELFF
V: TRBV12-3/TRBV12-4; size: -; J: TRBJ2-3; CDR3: CASSFWRITDTQYF
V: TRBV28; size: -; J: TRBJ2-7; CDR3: CASLRMGQGNYEQYF
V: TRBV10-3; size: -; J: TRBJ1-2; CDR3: CAISGGTGVNYGYTF
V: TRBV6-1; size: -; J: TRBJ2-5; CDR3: CASRIKAQWTQYF
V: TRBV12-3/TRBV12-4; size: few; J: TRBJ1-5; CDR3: CASSFLSGVPQRSNQPQHF
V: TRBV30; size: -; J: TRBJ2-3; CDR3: CAWSVQQQDTQYF
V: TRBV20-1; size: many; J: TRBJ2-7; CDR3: CSARPDVYEQYF
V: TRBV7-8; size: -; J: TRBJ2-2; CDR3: CAISRGTSGGTGELFF
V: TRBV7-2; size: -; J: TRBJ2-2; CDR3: CASSLDGASSELFF
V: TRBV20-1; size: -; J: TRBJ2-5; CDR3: CSARDQLAGGSETQYF
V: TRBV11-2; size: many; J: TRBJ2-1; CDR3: CASSLDRASGINEQFF
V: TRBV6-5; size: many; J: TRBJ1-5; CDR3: CASSYNRGAQPQHF
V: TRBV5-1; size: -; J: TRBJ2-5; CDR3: CASREGEETQYF
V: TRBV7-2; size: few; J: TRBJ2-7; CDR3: CASSRTSGSYTEQYF
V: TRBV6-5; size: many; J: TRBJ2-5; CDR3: CASRGQGAGETQYF
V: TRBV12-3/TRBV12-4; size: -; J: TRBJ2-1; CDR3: CASSFRSGNSYNEQFF
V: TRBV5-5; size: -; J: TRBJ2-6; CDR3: CASSRNPGASGANVLTF
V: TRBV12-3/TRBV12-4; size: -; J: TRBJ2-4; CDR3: CASRPRDSLAKNIQYF
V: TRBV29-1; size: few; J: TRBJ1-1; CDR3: CSVEKGEGFEAFF
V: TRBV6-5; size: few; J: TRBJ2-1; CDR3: CASSYDRGSYNEQFF
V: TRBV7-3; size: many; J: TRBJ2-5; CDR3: CASSSNMGETQYF
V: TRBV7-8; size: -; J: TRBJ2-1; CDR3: CASSNGLAGRNEQFF
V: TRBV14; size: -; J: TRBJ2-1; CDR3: CASSQGNGYNEQFF
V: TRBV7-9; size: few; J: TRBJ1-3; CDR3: CASSEGAGNTIYF
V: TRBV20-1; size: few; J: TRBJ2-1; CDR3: CSARDQGTEQFF
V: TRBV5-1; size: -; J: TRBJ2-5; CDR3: CASSLGAGMRETQYF